The 8 T cell receptor beta chains reported below all come from one sample, sequenced in a study of cytomegalovirus exposure and HLA in healthy donors. 13 Jbeta primers and 60 Vbeta primers were used for the PCR. Profiling relied on immunoSEQ multiplex PCR, and the TCRdb table lists in-frame clones only, not all of them. The data contain about 130,000 clones, around four fifths of them singletons. The specimen was PBMCs. Receptor source: a man between 25 and 39 years old in good health and CMV-seropositive.

The gene calls are TRBV4-1 and TRBJ2-1, with TRBD2 matching 12 bases. Germline V gene sequence: CDR1 MGHRA, CDR2 YSYEKL. Trimming cost V 2 bases and J 7 bases; bases outside gene matches: 21. CDR3 size: 21 residues. CDR3 loop: CASSQNPTVFLAGGPQNEQFF. The CDR3 DNA follows: TGCGCCAGCAGCCAAAACCCCACGGTATTCCTAGCGGGAGGGCCCCAGAATGAGCAGTTCTTC.

CDR3 nucleotides: TGTGCCAGCAGCGTATCGGCTAGTGCCACAGATACGCAGTATTTT. It specifies CASSVSASATDTQYF. The gene calls are TRBV9 and TRBJ2-3, with D unresolved. Germline values: CDR1 SGDLS, CDR2 YYNGEE. Trimming cost V 1 base and J 2 bases, with 11 bases left between them. This CDR3 has 15 amino acids. Full variable domain (rest looked up from reference TRBV9 and TRBJ2-3): DSGVTQTPKHLITATGQRVTLRCSPRSGDLSVYWYQQSLDQGLQFLIQYYNGEERAKGNILERFSAQQFPDLHSELNLSSLELGDSALYFCASSVSASATDTQYFGPGTRLTVL.

The chain combines TRBV13 with TRBJ1-5; D might be TRBD1 (5 bases). Germline V gene lookup returns CDR1 PRHDT and CDR2 FYEKMQ (reference sequence). The CDR3 extends over 13 amino acids. Trimming shortened V by 7 bases and J by 5 bases, and 12 bases separated the two germline ends. CDR3 sequence (DNA): TGTGCCAGCAAGTGGGGGGAGGATCAGCCCCAGCATTTT. Its protein is CASKWGEDQPQHF.

The rearrangement links TRBV5-1 to TRBJ1-2; 12 bases fit TRBD1. Trimming at V came to 5 bases and at J to 7 bases, leaving 6 bases not matched to a gene. The CDR3 consists of 14 residues. The germline gives CDR1 SGHRS, CDR2 YFSETQ. CDR3 loop: CASSPGTGGSGYTF. CDR3 coding DNA: TGCGCCAGCAGTCCCGGGACAGGGGGCTCTGGCTACACCTTC.

The V gene is TRBV27, the J gene TRBJ2-3; no definite D call. Germline CDR1 and CDR2: MNHEY and SMNVEV (reference sequence). The CDR3 totals 11 residues. V dropped 6 bases and J dropped 2 bases, with 3 bases sitting between them. CDR3 in amino acids: CASRYTDTQYF. DNA of the CDR3: TGTGCCAGCAGGTACACAGATACGCAGTATTTT.

The chain is built from TRBV30 and TRBJ2-1; 10 bases align to TRBD2. Per the germline V gene, CDR1 is GTSNPN and CDR2 is SVGIG (reference sequence). The ends lost 1 base at V and 15 bases at J; junction bases unmatched: 6. CDR3 length: 12 residues. The CDR3 sequence: CAWSEEREGRFF. CDR3 nucleotide sequence: TGTGCCTGGAGTGAGGAGCGGGAGGGCCGGTTCTTC.

The rearrangement links TRBV27 to TRBJ1-4; 9 bases agree with TRBD1. This CDR3 is built from 14 residues. J was trimmed by 6 bases and V by 4 bases; bases with no gene match: 3. CDR1 is MNHEY and CDR2 is SMNVEV in the germline V gene (reference sequence). The CDR3 region has the DNA TGTGCCAGCAGTTCGACAGGGGGGGATGAAAAACTGTTTTTT. Encoded protein: CASSSTGGDEKLFF.

This chain joins TRBV5-6 and TRBJ2-7; TRBD1 agrees at 8 bases. Germline CDR1 and CDR2: SGHDT and YYEEEE. The CDR3 is 16 amino acids. V lost 1 base to trimming and J lost 2 bases; unmatched junction nucleotides: 8. The CDR3 nucleotides read TGTGCCAGCAGCTTGAAGGGGACAGGCCTAGCCTACGAGCAGTACTTC. Translation: CASSLKGTGLAYEQYF. Complete variable domain (other parts from reference TRBV5-6 and TRBJ2-7): DAGVTQSPTHLIKTRGQQVTLRCSPKSGHDTVSWYQQALGQGPQFIFQYYEEEERQRGNFPDRFSGHQFPNYSSELNVNALLLGDSALYLCASSLKGTGLAYEQYFGPGTRLTVT.